This is a list of T cell receptor beta chains from one sample in a study of T cell changes during pregnancy in multiple sclerosis. The method was immunoSEQ multiplex PCR; TCRdb's version includes in-frame clones alone and lacks a portion of them. The top ten hold less than 0.7% of the sample, which has roughly 42,000 clones, roughly 89% seen once. Material: CD4+ T cells from peripheral blood mononuclear cells, obtained in the first trimester of pregnancy. The receptors shown here come from a female donor with multiple sclerosis, enrolled in a pregnancy study. The CDR3 runs from the conserved cysteine through the conserved F or W. D genes are given only for firm matches. Clone size is shown for a subset of rows, as once, few, many or a class of expanded clone.

size,V,J,D,CDR3
NA,TRBV30,TRBJ1-4,NA,CAWSVPGGGEKLFF
once,TRBV5-4,TRBJ1-3,TRBD1,CASSEDRAGNTIYF
NA,TRBV4-3,TRBJ2-7,TRBD2,CASSQELAGGPFEF
few,TRBV7-9,TRBJ2-7,NA,CASSLAGALGSQYF
NA,TRBV10-2,TRBJ1-5,NA,CASSEWGISNQPQHF
NA,TRBV10-1,TRBJ2-5,NA,CASSEGAQETQYF
few,TRBV6-5,TRBJ1-5,NA,CASSYRGGSNQPQHF
NA,TRBV19,TRBJ1-2,TRBD1,CASTRGIYGYTF
NA,TRBV5-4,TRBJ2-3,NA,CASSPIRGGVTDTQYF
NA,TRBV27,TRBJ2-2,NA,CASSLFRTNTPGELFF
NA,TRBV2,TRBJ2-1,TRBD1,CASSDGRGYNEQFF
NA,TRBV18,TRBJ1-2,NA,CASSPQGEYGYTF
NA,TRBV6-1,TRBJ1-2,NA,CASSESTGRDGYTF
NA,TRBV5-1,TRBJ2-3,TRBD2,CASSSGLAGALTDTQYF
NA,TRBV18,TRBJ2-7,NA,CASSTSSAYEQYF
NA,TRBV4-2,TRBJ1-5,TRBD1,CASSTLGQGSSNQPQHF
NA,TRBV5-1,TRBJ1-1,NA,CASSPPSGVNTEAFF
NA,TRBV30,TRBJ1-2,NA,CAWSEGLAGYTF
NA,TRBV7-8,TRBJ2-1,TRBD2,CASSLTSGRRFDEQFF
once,TRBV29-1,TRBJ1-1,NA,CSVARGGTEAFF
NA,TRBV27,TRBJ1-2,NA,CASSLKGGYGYTF
few,TRBV7-2,TRBJ1-2,TRBD1,CASSAIRPGQGGYTF
NA,TRBV5-6,TRBJ1-1,NA,CASSGRLVLNTEAFF
many,TRBV5-8,TRBJ2-7,TRBD1,CASSQSGTGSSRLDF
NA,TRBV7-6,TRBJ2-2,NA,CASRQVSIGGELFF
NA,TRBV9,TRBJ2-1,NA,CASSVVSRGNEQFF
NA,TRBV5-6,TRBJ1-4,TRBD1,CASSLSQGFGEKLFF
NA,TRBV5-1,TRBJ2-3,TRBD1,CASSLGQGSTDTQYF
NA,TRBV9,TRBJ2-2,NA,CASSVGTGKGAGELFF
NA,TRBV6-5,TRBJ2-5,NA,CASSYSDLRLTQYF
NA,TRBV11-2,TRBJ2-7,TRBD2,CASSLGLGVYEQYF
NA,TRBV2,TRBJ1-2,TRBD1,CASSVQGSTSYGYTF
few,TRBV5-4,TRBJ2-2,NA,CASSPTAGNTGELFF
once,TRBV30,TRBJ1-2,NA,CAWVGHQGNYGYTF
NA,TRBV18,TRBJ2-1,NA,CASSPGQQYNEQFF
NA,TRBV14,TRBJ2-7,TRBD1,CASSHNQGASEQYF
NA,TRBV19,TRBJ1-1,TRBD1,CAGSRDRGRDTEAFF
NA,TRBV6-1,TRBJ1-4,TRBD1,CASRGTGGSNEKLFF
once,TRBV29-1,TRBJ2-5,TRBD2,CSVVGRTSSETQYF
NA,TRBV19,TRBJ1-5,NA,CASSLGGWQPQHF
few,TRBV10-3,TRBJ2-1,TRBD2,CATAPGLAGLNEQFF
NA,TRBV30,TRBJ2-7,NA,CAWTPLGTYEQYF